Each of the 28 T cell receptor beta chains below was sequenced from the same sample in a study of blood T cell repertoires in COVID-19. Data came from immunoSEQ multiplex PCR; TCRdb stores just in-frame clones and leaves some out. The sample lists roughly 80,000 clones, over 70% occurring once. Sequenced: peripheral blood. The receptors here all came from a human donor in a cohort sampled during active COVID-19.

In this sample, this clone turned up a few times. CDR3 region: CASSYPYGGARTGELFF. CDR3 nucleotide sequence: TGTGCCAGCAGTTACCCCTACGGGGGGGCAAGAACCGGGGAGCTGTTTTTT. The chain employs TRBV6-2 or TRBV6-3 and TRBJ2-2; 8 nucleotides line up with TRBD2. The CDR3 runs 17 residues. Looked up from germline, CDR1 is MNHEY and CDR2 is SVGEGT. The V segment lost 2 bases and the J segment 5 bases; nucleotides outside the gene matches: 10.

This clone has just one count. The chain uses TRBV4-1 and TRBJ1-5; 7 bases fit TRBD1. The J segment lost 1 base and the V segment lost 1 base, leaving 1 base of the junction unmatched. The germline gives CDR1 MGHRA, CDR2 YSYEKL. The CDR3 is 15 amino acids. The CDR3 here is CASSQGTGSNQPQHF. The CDR3 bases are TGCGCCAGCAGCCAAGGGACAGGAAGCAATCAGCCCCAGCATTTT.

The chain recombines TRBV6-6 with TRBJ1-2; D gene unclear. Germline V gene sequence: CDR1 MNHNY, CDR2 SVGAGI (reference sequence). This CDR3 has 12 amino acids. V lost 11 bases to trimming and J lost 8 bases, with 18 bases between them. The CDR3 loop reads CAGRGGAGGYTF. CDR3 DNA sequence: TGTGCCGGTCGGGGAGGCGCCGGAGGCTACACCTTC.

The genes are TRBV11-2 and TRBJ1-4; 9 bases align to TRBD1. V dropped 4 bases and J dropped 8; count of bases not matched to a gene: 11. The CDR3 length is 16 residues. Germline-derived CDR1 and CDR2 are SGHAT and FQNNGV. The CDR3 reads CASSSRGTGIGEKLFF. CDR3 sequence (DNA): TGTGCCAGCAGCTCCCGCGGGACAGGGATAGGCGAAAAACTGTTTTTT.

The V and J genes are TRBV2 and TRBJ2-7; D gene ambiguous. Trimming cost V 6 bases and J 1 base, with 19 bases left between them. CDR3 length: 16 amino acids. The germline CDR1 and CDR2 sequences are SNHLY and FYNNEI. The DNA for the CDR3 is TGTGCCAGCAGCGAGGAGTCCCCGACTCTTTCCTACGAGCAGTACTTC. It specifies CASSEESPTLSYEQYF.

The genes are TRBV5-1 and TRBJ1-5; maybe TRBD1 (5 bases). CDR1 and CDR2 from the germline V gene are SGHRS and YFSETQ. Between the trimmed V and J ends, which lost 4 bases and 1 base, there was a span of 12 bases. This CDR3 is built from 15 residues. CDR3 nucleotide sequence: TGCGCCAGCAGCAGCGGGGACCTAAGCAATCAGCCCCAGCATTTT. This sequence encodes CASSSGDLSNQPQHF.

This chain connects TRBV4-1 to TRBJ2-2; maybe TRBD2 (5 bases). The CDR3 loop spans 14 amino acids. V was clipped by 1 base and J by 4 bases, with 7 bases between them. Germline V gives CDR1 MGHRA, CDR2 YSYEKL. CDR3 sequence (DNA): TGCGCCAGCAGCCAAGGGACTCTCACCGGGGAGCTGTTTTTT. Translating it yields CASSQGTLTGELFF.

CDR3 in DNA: TGTGCCGGACCATTACAGGGGCGTTATGAAAAACTGTTTTTT. Translating gives CAGPLQGRYEKLFF. The genes are TRBV21-1 and TRBJ1-4; the DNA was not compared with TRBD1, the D call given in the table. TRBV21-1 is a pseudogene locus. This CDR3 is built from 14 residues.

This clone has a handful of counts. The V call is TRBV7-2, the J call TRBJ2-7; 10 bases fit TRBD2. CDR3 length: 15 residues. Trimming at V came to 1 base and at J to 5 bases, leaving 5 bases not matched to a gene. Germline V gene data show CDR1 as SGHTA and CDR2 as FQGNSA. This CDR3 reads CASSLVAGGGDEQYF. For the CDR3, the DNA is TGTGCCAGCAGCTTAGTAGCGGGGGGTGGCGACGAGCAGTACTTC.

The genes are TRBV25-1 and TRBJ1-1; D not resolved. Per germline, CDR1 MGHDK and CDR2 SYGVNS. This CDR3 is built from 14 residues. Trimming pared 1 base from V and 1 base from J, leaving 7 bases between. The CDR3 bases are TGTGCCAGCAGTGAATTTGGGAGGAACACTGAAGCTTTCTTT. It specifies CASSEFGRNTEAFF.

The J gene is TRBJ2-1, the V gene TRBV19; D is uncertain. V lost 3 bases and J 1 base, leaving 7 bases between the germline ends. The germline V gene encodes CDR1 LNHDA and CDR2 SQIVND (reference sequence). This CDR3 contains 14 residues. The CDR3 region is CASSIMASYNEQFF. The CDR3 DNA sequence: TGTGCCAGTAGTATCATGGCTTCCTACAATGAGCAGTTCTTC.

This chain connects TRBV30 to TRBJ2-5, with a possible D match to TRBD1 (6 bases). The germline V and J ends were trimmed by 1 base and 4 bases, with 10 bases remaining between them. Germline values: CDR1 GTSNPN, CDR2 SVGIG (reference sequence). The CDR3 is 13 residues long. CDR3 coding DNA: TGTGCCTGGAGTGGGACAGTCCGAGAGACCCAGTACTTC. Translated: CAWSGTVRETQYF.

The chain combines TRBV18 with TRBJ1-5; 10 bases are a match to TRBD1. CDR3 length: 14 residues. Germline assignment: CDR1 KGHSH and CDR2 LQKENI. V lost 6 bases, J lost 7 bases, and 6 bases stayed unmatched. The CDR3 DNA follows: TGTGCCAGCTCGGGGACAGGGGCAGTCCAGCCCCAGCATTTT. Translating gives CASSGTGAVQPQHF. Filled out from reference TRBV18 and TRBJ1-5, the complete variable domain reads NAGVMQNPRHLVRRRGQEARLRCSPMKGHSHVYWYRQLPEEGLKFMVYLQKENIIDESGMPKERFSAEFPKEGPSILRIQQVVRGDSAAYFCASSGTGAVQPQHFGDGTRLSIL.

With respect to this clone: Compared with germline, one end of the junction differs, possibly owing to a read error. Within the sample, other DNA sequences also encode this same CDR3. This chain uses TRBV5-1 with TRBJ2-7; TRBD1 matches 9 bases. Germline V gene lookup returns CDR1 SGHRS and CDR2 YFSETQ. CDR3 size: 15 residues. The CDR3 spells CASSLGQGLSYEQYF. The CDR3 DNA reads TGCGCCAGCAGTTTGGGACAGGGCCTTTCCTACGAGCAGTACTTC.

This clone was detected ten times or more. J is TRBJ2-7 and V is TRBV5-6; TRBD1 might be the D (6 bases). Trimming cost V 3 bases and J 9 bases, with 25 bases left between them. The V gene's germline CDR1 is SGHDT and CDR2 YYEEEE. The CDR3 is 16 amino acids. CDR3: CASSSTLSGHPAAQYF. The DNA for the CDR3 is TGTGCCAGCAGCTCGACCTTATCGGGACACCCCGCAGCGCAGTACTTC.

The J gene is TRBJ2-7, the V gene TRBV28, with no clear D. The germline CDR1 and CDR2 sequences are MDHEN and SYDVKM. This CDR3 is built from 11 residues. V was trimmed by 3 bases and J by 5 bases, leaving 5 bases between them. The CDR3 spells CASSFRDEQYF. In DNA form, the CDR3 reads TGTGCCAGCAGTTTTCGAGACGAGCAGTACTTC.

The rearrangement uses TRBV15 and TRBJ2-5; D is unresolved. CDR3 length equals 16 residues. With 3 bases removed from V and 0 bases from J, the gap between germline ends came to 14 bases. The germline V gene has CDR1 LNHNV and CDR2 YYDKDF (reference sequence). CDR3 sequence (DNA): TGTGCCACCAGCAGGGGCCTCATGAGTAACCAAGAGACCCAGTACTTC. Translation: CATSRGLMSNQETQYF.

V gene TRBV10-3 combines with J gene TRBJ2-1; a possible D gene is TRBD2 (6 bases). The V gene lost 6 bases and the J gene lost 7 bases, with 16 bases spanning the gap. CDR3 length: 14 amino acids. CDR1 and CDR2 (germline): ENHRY, SYGVKD. DNA for the CDR3: TGTGCCATCAGCGGTACTAGCTTGGCGAATGAGCAGTTCTTC. Translation: CAISGTSLANEQFF.

This chain joins TRBV3-1 (or the pseudogene TRBV3-2) and TRBJ2-1; 13 bases match TRBD2. The V and J ends lost 4 bases and 6 bases, in that order; junction bases with no gene match: 6. From germline, CDR1 is LGHDT and CDR2 YNNKEL (reference sequence). The CDR3 contains 16 residues. This CDR3 is CASSLRLAGGLNEQFF. The CDR3 coding sequence is TGTGCCAGCAGCCTACGACTAGCGGGGGGCCTCAATGAGCAGTTCTTC.

The chain combines TRBV5-1 with TRBJ1-1; 8 positions match TRBD1. V lost 2 bases, J lost 3 bases, and 3 bases stayed unmatched. CDR1 and CDR2 from the germline V gene are SGHRS and YFSETQ. The CDR3 is made up of 14 amino acids. CDR3 coding DNA: TGCGCCAGCAGCTTAATGACAGGGGACACTGAAGCTTTCTTT. Translation gives CASSLMTGDTEAFF.

This chain connects TRBV11-3 to TRBJ2-7, with 7 positions matching TRBD1. Germline CDR1 is SGHNT and CDR2 is YENEEA. The CDR3 runs 13 residues. V was clipped by 6 bases and J by 2 bases; unmatched bases: 4. The CDR3 DNA follows: TGTGCCAGCAGACTTGGACAGGCCTACGAGCAGTACTTC. Translating it yields CASRLGQAYEQYF.

J is TRBJ1-5 and V is TRBV10-3; weak D call: TRBD1 (5 bases). The V end was cut by 3 bases, the J end by 0 bases, with 12 bases between. The CDR3 totals 16 residues. Germline lookup yields CDR1 ENHRY and CDR2 SYGVKD. CDR3 sequence (DNA): TGTGCCATCAGTGAAGGAGGGGCCCATAGCAATCAGCCCCAGCATTTT. As protein: CAISEGGAHSNQPQHF.

The rearrangement links TRBV5-1 to TRBJ1-5; maybe TRBD1 (5 bases). The V gene's germline CDR1 is SGHRS and CDR2 YFSETQ. Trimming took off 4 bases at V and 4 bases at J, with 15 bases between the two ends. The length of the CDR3 is 15 residues. In nucleotides, the CDR3 is TGCGCCAGCAGCCCAGGGAATGGACGGAATCAGCCCCAGCATTTT. It encodes CASSPGNGRNQPQHF.

The J gene is TRBJ2-3, the V gene TRBV19, with 7 bases lining up with TRBD2. The germline V gene has CDR1 LNHDA and CDR2 SQIVND (reference sequence). The CDR3 totals 12 residues. The ends lost 8 bases at V and 4 bases at J; junction bases unmatched: 3. CDR3 in amino acids: CASSGRADTQYF. The CDR3 DNA follows: TGTGCCAGTTCAGGGAGGGCAGATACGCAGTATTTT.

This chain's CDR3 is CASSRQIQETQYF. The CDR3 DNA is TGCGCCAGCAGCCGACAGATCCAAGAGACCCAGTACTTC. The chain carries TRBV5-1 and TRBJ2-5; TRBD1 might be the D (5 bases). CDR1 and CDR2 from the germline V gene are SGHRS and YFSETQ. The CDR3 extends over 13 amino acids. Trimming removed 4 bases from V and 1 base from J, with 8 bases in between.

This chain uses TRBV4-1 with TRBJ1-6; perhaps TRBD1 as D (6 bases). Germline V gives CDR1 MGHRA, CDR2 YSYEKL. The CDR3 spans 15 residues. V lost 0 bases and J lost 9, with 12 bases in between. The CDR3: CASSQDVTGTSPLHF. The CDR3 DNA sequence: TGCGCCAGCAGCCAAGATGTTACAGGGACTTCACCCCTCCACTTT.

The V gene is TRBV19, the J gene TRBJ1-5; the D gene is possibly TRBD1 (6 bases). The CDR3 extends over 15 amino acids. Trimming took 4 bases from V and 3 from J, leaving 13 bases between them. Germline CDR1 and CDR2: LNHDA and SQIVND (reference sequence). The CDR3 sequence: CASSTLDRANQPQHF. In DNA, the CDR3 is TGTGCCAGTAGTACCCTGGACAGAGCCAATCAGCCCCAGCATTTT.

A few counts support this clone. The chain couples TRBV7-9 to TRBJ1-1; TRBD1 is a possible D gene (5 bases). Germline lookup yields CDR1 SEHNR and CDR2 FQNEAQ (reference sequence). The germline V and J ends were trimmed by 5 bases and 1 base, with 14 bases remaining between them. The CDR3 length is 15 residues. CDR3 loop: CASSAVGLANTEAFF. The CDR3 DNA follows: TGTGCCAGCAGCGCCGTGGGACTGGCGAACACTGAAGCTTTCTTT.